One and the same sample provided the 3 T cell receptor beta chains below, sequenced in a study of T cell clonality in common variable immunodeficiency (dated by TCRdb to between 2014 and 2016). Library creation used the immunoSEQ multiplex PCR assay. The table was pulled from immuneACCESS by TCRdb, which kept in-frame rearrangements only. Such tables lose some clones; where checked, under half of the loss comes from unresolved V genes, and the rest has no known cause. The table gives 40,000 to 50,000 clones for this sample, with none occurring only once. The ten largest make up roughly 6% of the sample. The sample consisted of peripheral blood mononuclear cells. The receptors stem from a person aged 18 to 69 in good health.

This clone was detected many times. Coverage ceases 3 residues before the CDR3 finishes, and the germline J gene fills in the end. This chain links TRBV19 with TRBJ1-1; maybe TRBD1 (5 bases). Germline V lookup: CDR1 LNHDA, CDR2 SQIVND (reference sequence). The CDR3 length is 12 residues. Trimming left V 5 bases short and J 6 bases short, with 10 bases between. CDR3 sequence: CASSLGLAEAFF. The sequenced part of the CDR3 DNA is TGTGCCAGTAGTCTGGGACTTGCTGAA.

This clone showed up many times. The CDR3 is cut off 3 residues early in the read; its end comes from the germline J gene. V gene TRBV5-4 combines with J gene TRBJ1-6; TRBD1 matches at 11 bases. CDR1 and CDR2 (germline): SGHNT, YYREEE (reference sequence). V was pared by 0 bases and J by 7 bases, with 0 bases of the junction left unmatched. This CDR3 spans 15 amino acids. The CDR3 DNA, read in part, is TGTGCCAGCAGCTTGGGGACAGGGGGCAATTCACCC. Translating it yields CASSLGTGGNSP. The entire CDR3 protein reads CASSLGTGGNSPLHF.

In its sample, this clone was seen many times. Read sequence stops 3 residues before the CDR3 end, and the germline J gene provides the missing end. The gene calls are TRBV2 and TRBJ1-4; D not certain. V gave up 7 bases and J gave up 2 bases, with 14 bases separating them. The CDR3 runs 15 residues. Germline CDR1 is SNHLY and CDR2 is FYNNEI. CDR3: CASTRLRGTNEKLFF. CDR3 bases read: TGTGCCAGCACCAGGCTGCGGGGTACTAATGAAAAA.